What follows describes a single T cell receptor beta chain. The data originate from a study of T cell responses to AZD1222 COVID-19 vaccine. The repertoire was sequenced with immunoSEQ multiplex PCR; TCRdb's copy has only in-frame clones and lacks some. The sample contains over 100,000 clones, 84% of which appear only once. This CDR3 comprises 14 residues. V gave up 5 bases and J gave up 0 bases, with 11 bases separating them. Germline V gives CDR1 MNHEY, CDR2 SVGAGI. The genes are TRBV6-5 and TRBJ2-7; a weak D match, TRBD1 (5 bases). The source material was peripheral blood, sampled on day 0 of AZD1222 vaccination. The source of this sequence is an adult in good health. The CDR3 DNA reads as TGTGCCAGCAGTCGGACACGGTACTCCTACGAGCAGTACTTC. It codes for CASSRTRYSYEQYF.